The 14 T cell receptor beta chains listed next were all sequenced from one sample in a study of T-cell memory formation after mild COVID-19. From the 5' RACE reads, TCRdb called clonotypes with MiXCR, one entry per CDR3 protein. The data show roughly 610,000 distinct CDR3 sequences, 17% seen once. Sequenced material: PBMCs or a T cell subset sorted from them (not recorded which). The source of these receptors is an adult woman who had mild COVID-19 (a few samples of this study predate the infection). Cell type and time point are not known.

There are a few counts of this clonotype. The chain combines TRBV4-3 with TRBJ2-7, with 9 bases identical to TRBD1. Germline loops: CDR1 LGHNA, CDR2 YSLEER. CDR3 length equals 19 residues. The junction had 12 bases not matched to a gene; V was cut back by 0 bases and J by 0 bases. CDR3 sequence (DNA): TGCGCCAGCAGCCAAGATCTTCCGGGACAGGGAACTAGCTCCTACGAGCAGTACTTC. Translation: CASSQDLPGQGTSSYEQYF.

The rearrangement joins TRBV20-1 to TRBJ2-1; 8 bases map to TRBD2. The V gene's germline CDR1 is DFQATT and CDR2 SNEGSKA (reference sequence). Unmatched junction bases numbered 8, after V lost 7 bases and J lost 0 bases. The CDR3 has 15 amino acids. The CDR3 reads CSVARGADSYNEQFF. CDR3 in DNA: TGCAGTGTTGCGCGGGGGGCCGACTCCTACAATGAGCAGTTCTTC.

V usage is TRBV6-1 and J usage is TRBJ2-7; the D gene is possibly TRBD1 (5 bases). Trimming removed 3 bases at V and 3 bases at J, with 15 bases between. The V gene's germline CDR1 is MNHNS and CDR2 SASEGT. CDR3 size: 15 residues. The CDR3 loop is CASSERQGAFYEQYF. For the CDR3, the DNA is TGTGCCAGCAGTGAGAGGCAGGGTGCCTTCTACGAGCAGTACTTC.

This clonotype has a handful of counts. This rearrangement joins TRBV7-8 to TRBJ2-6, with a possible D match to TRBD1 (6 bases). Trimming took 1 base from V and 4 from J, leaving 17 bases between them. This CDR3 region has 18 residues. Germline V gene lookup returns CDR1 SGHVS and CDR2 FQNEAQ. The CDR3 DNA follows: TGTGCCAGCAGCTTAGTTGTCAGGGGTTTGGCCGGGGCCAACGTCCTGACTTTC. It specifies CASSLVVRGLAGANVLTF.

This rearrangement joins TRBV11-3 to TRBJ2-6, with a tentative D call TRBD2 (5 bases). Germline CDR1 and CDR2: SGHNT and YENEEA. The V and J ends lost 1 base and 3 bases respectively, with 7 bases between them. This CDR3 has 15 amino acids. CDR3 DNA: TGTGCCAGCAGCTTAGGAGCGGTTGGGGCCAACGTCCTGACTTTC. It codes for CASSLGAVGANVLTF.

This clonotype appeared a few times. The chain combines TRBV3-1 with TRBJ1-1, with a weak D call TRBD1 (5 bases). The CDR3 is made up of 14 amino acids. The germline CDR1 and CDR2 sequences are LGHDT and YNNKEL (reference sequence). Trimming took 1 base from V and 10 from J, leaving 16 bases between them. The CDR3 here is CASSQVGDPKGAFF. In DNA form, the CDR3 reads TGTGCCAGCAGCCAAGTGGGGGACCCTAAGGGAGCTTTCTTT.

This chain uses TRBV12-3 or TRBV12-4 with TRBJ1-2; 8 nucleotides match TRBD1. There are 13 residues in the CDR3. Trimming took 5 bases from V and 6 from J; bases not matched to a gene: 5. The CDR3 DNA reads TGTGCCAGCAGTATAGGACAGGGAGATGGCTACACCTTC. Translation: CASSIGQGDGYTF.

This clonotype was counted between two and nine times. The V and J genes are TRBV12-3 or TRBV12-4 and TRBJ2-3; D is possibly TRBD1 (6 bases). Trimming removed 7 bases from V and 0 bases from J, with 17 bases in between. The length of the CDR3 is 16 residues. Written as DNA, the CDR3 is TGTGCCAGCACCCCACACGACAGGTCTAGCACAGATACGCAGTATTTT. Protein: CASTPHDRSSTDTQYF.

The chain recombines TRBV7-2 with TRBJ1-5, with D perhaps matching TRBD1 (5 bases). This CDR3 spans 14 amino acids. Germline V gene lookup returns CDR1 SGHTA and CDR2 FQGNSA. Between the trimmed V and J ends, which lost 3 bases and 4 bases, there was a span of 10 bases. For the CDR3, the DNA is TGTGCCAGCAGCTTTAACGGGGGAAATCAGCCCCAGCATTTT. It codes for CASSFNGGNQPQHF.

V and J are TRBV29-1 and TRBJ2-7; possibly TRBD2 for D (6 bases). The germline CDR1 and CDR2 sequences are SQVTM and ANQGSEA. This CDR3 is 15 amino acids long. Trimming removed 5 bases from V and 0 bases from J, with 17 bases in between. The CDR3 coding sequence is TGCAGCGTTATGAGCCCGGGAGAGAGCTCCTACGAGCAGTACTTC. Its translation is CSVMSPGESSYEQYF.

This chain links TRBV12-3 or TRBV12-4 with TRBJ1-3, with TRBD1 as a possible D gene (6 bases). V lost 6 bases, J lost 4 bases, and 13 bases lay in between. The CDR3 consists of 14 residues. The CDR3: CASSRRGLGNTIYF. In DNA form, the CDR3 reads TGTGCCAGCAGCCGACGGGGGCTAGGAAACACCATATATTTT.

This clonotype was seen only a few times. The chain employs TRBV29-1 and TRBJ1-2; D call uncertain. This CDR3 has 12 residues. CDR1 SQVTM and CDR2 ANQGSEA come from the germline V gene. Trimming cost V 0 bases and J 8 bases, with 10 bases left between them. The CDR3 loop reads CSVEDRGTGYTF. The CDR3 region has the DNA TGCAGCGTTGAAGATCGGGGTACCGGCTACACCTTC.

The rearrangement joins TRBV29-1 to TRBJ1-2; D is ambiguous. V lost 4 bases to trimming and J lost 4 bases, with 13 bases between them. The CDR3 spans 13 residues. Germline V gene lookup returns CDR1 SQVTM and CDR2 ANQGSEA. This chain's CDR3 is CSVASRLSYGYTF. The CDR3 bases are TGCAGCGTTGCTTCCAGGCTTTCCTATGGCTACACCTTC. The whole variable domain, remainder taken from reference TRBV29-1 and TRBJ1-2, is SAVISQKPSRDICQRGTSLTIQCQVDSQVTMMFWYRQQPGQSLTLIATANQGSEATYESGFVIDKFPISRPNLTFSTLTVSNMSPEDSSIYLCSVASRLSYGYTFGSGTRLTVV.

The chain links TRBV12-3 or TRBV12-4 to TRBJ1-5; D gene unclear. The CDR3 has 12 amino acids. The ends were cut back, 4 bases at V and 8 bases at J, with 9 bases in the middle. The CDR3 here is CASSSYFEPQHF. DNA of the CDR3: TGTGCCAGCAGTTCTTACTTTGAGCCCCAGCATTTT.